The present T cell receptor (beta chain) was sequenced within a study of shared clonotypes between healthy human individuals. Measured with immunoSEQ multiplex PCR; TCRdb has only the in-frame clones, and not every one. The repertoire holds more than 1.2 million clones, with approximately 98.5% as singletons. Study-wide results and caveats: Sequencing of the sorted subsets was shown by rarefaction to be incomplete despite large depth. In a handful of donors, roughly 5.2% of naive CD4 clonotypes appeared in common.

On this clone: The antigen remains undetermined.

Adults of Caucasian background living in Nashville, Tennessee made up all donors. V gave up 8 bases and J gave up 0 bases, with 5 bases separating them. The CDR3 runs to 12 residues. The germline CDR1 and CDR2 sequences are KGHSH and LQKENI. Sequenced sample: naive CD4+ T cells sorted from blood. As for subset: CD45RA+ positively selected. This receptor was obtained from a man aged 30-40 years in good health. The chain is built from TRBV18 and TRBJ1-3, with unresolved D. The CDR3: CASGNSGNTIYF. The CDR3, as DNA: TGTGCCAGCGGCAACTCTGGAAACACCATATATTTT.